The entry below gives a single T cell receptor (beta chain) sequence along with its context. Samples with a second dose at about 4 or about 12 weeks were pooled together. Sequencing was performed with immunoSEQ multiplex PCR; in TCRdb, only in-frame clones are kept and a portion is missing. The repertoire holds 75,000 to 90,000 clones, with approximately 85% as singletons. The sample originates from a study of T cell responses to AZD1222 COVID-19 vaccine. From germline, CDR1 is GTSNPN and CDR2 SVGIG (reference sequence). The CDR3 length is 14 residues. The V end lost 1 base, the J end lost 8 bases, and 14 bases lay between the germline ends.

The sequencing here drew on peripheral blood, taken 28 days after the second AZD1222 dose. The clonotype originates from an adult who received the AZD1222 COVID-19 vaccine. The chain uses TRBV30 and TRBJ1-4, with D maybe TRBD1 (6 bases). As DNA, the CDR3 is TGTGCCTGGAGTGAACAAGGGGGTTGGGAAAAACTGTTTTTT. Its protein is CAWSEQGGWEKLFF.